This T cell receptor beta chain appears in the sequencing data of a study of T-cell reconstitution after alpha-beta-depleted transplantation in children. V dropped 5 bases and J dropped 3 bases, with 8 bases sitting between them. The CDR3 covers 13 residues. Looked up from germline, CDR1 is SEHNR and CDR2 is FQNEAQ (reference sequence). Molecular barcoding with unique molecular identifiers was used for the TCRbeta library. TCRdb processed the PCR reads anew with MiXCR; each CDR3 protein has one entry. The sample comprises some 640,000 distinct CDR3 sequences, approximately 16% of which are singletons, and 1.1% rests with the top ten. This clonotype has only a few counts.

The receptor's source is a human donor who donated a stem cell graft to a child with acute myeloid leukemia. This chain connects TRBV7-9 to TRBJ2-1; D gene uncertain. Sample: PBMCs from the stem cell graft donor, taken from the stem cell graft. Here the CDR3 reads CASSIQSYNEQFF. In nucleotides, the CDR3 is TGTGCCAGCAGCATACAGAGCTACAATGAGCAGTTCTTC.